This TCR beta chain appears in the sequencing data of a study of cytomegalovirus exposure and HLA in healthy donors. Details on this clone: Its target is not known.

Study outcomes and limitations: According to a later analysis, most TCR beta chains associated with CMV appeared HLA-restricted.

CDR1 is SGHRS, CDR2 YFSETQ, per germline. The CDR3 extends over 14 amino acids. J gave up 5 bases and V 4 bases, and 6 bases lay outside the gene matches. Primers for the PCR totalled 60 Vbeta and 13 Jbeta. The protocol was immunoSEQ multiplex PCR, while the TCRdb copy is restricted to in-frame clones and leaves out a portion. The table shows roughly 140,000 clones, with roughly 80% occurring only once. Material for sequencing was PBMCs. This chain uses TRBV5-1 with TRBJ2-5, with 9 bases aligning to TRBD1. This sequence originates from a woman in her forties in good health and CMV-seropositive. The CDR3 DNA sequence: TGCGCCAGCAGCAACGACAGGGGGACGGAGACCCAGTACTTC. It translates to CASSNDRGTETQYF.